The 3 T cell receptor beta chains given below trace back to one sample, sequenced in a study of CXCR3-negative and CXCR3-positive naive CD8 T cells. The authors made the TRB cDNA libraries by 5' RACE using UMI labels. One entry per CDR3 protein, without DNA, is what TCRdb gives after re-calling the 5' RACE reads. The ten top clones account for about 0.48%, within a sample of over 150,000 distinct CDR3 sequences. General study results and limits: CXCR3-positive naive cells had more hydrophobic TRB CDR3s than CXCR3-negative naive cells.

No antigen has been identified for these receptors. The sequenced material came from naive CXCR3+ CD8+ T cells from blood. Subset specified: CD45RO-CCR7+CD27+CD95- naive CD8+ T cells expressing CXCR3 (TNR3+). The receptors come from a human donor in good health. Some clones in this sample may be carry-over from other donors' samples.

This chain joins TRBV29-1 and TRBJ2-7; absent DNA, TCRdb's TRBD1 call cannot be checked. The CDR3 extends over 14 amino acids. Germline lookup yields CDR1 SQVTM and CDR2 ANQGSEA. CDR3 amino acids: CSANIPGQSYEQYF.

The genes are TRBV13 and TRBJ2-7; lacking DNA, the TRBD1 call made by TCRdb goes unchecked. Germline lookup yields CDR1 PRHDT and CDR2 FYEKMQ (reference sequence). The CDR3 runs 15 residues. The CDR3: CASSFPGGGVYEQYF. Full variable domain (remainder filled in from reference TRBV13 and TRBJ2-7): AAGVIQSPRHLIKEKRETATLKCYPIPRHDTVYWYQQGPGQDPQFLISFYEKMQSDKGSIPDRFSAQQFSDYHSELNMSSLELGDSALYFCASSFPGGGVYEQYFGPGTRLTVT.

V and J are TRBV15 and TRBJ2-3; TCRdb picks TRBD2, but there is no DNA to check that call. The germline V gene encodes CDR1 LNHNV and CDR2 YYDKDF (reference sequence). The CDR3 runs 16 residues. CDR3 in amino acids: CATSRELAGGSDTQYF.